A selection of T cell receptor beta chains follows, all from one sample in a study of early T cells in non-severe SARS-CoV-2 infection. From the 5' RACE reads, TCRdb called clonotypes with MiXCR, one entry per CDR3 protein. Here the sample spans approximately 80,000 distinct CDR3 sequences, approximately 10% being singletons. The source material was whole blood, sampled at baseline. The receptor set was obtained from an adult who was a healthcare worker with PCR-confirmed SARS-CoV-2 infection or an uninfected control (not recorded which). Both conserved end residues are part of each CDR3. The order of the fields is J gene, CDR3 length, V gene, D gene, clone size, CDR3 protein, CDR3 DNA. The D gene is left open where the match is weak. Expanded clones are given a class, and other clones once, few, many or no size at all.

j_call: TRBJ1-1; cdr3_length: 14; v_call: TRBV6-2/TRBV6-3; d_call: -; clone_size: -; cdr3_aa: CASSPPVGDTEAFF; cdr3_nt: TGTGCCAGCAGCCCCCCGGTAGGGGATACTGAAGCTTTCTTT
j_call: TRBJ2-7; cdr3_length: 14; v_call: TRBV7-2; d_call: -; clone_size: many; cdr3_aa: CASSSRDWRYEQYF; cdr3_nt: TGTGCCAGCAGCTCCCGGGACTGGCGCTACGAGCAGTACTTC
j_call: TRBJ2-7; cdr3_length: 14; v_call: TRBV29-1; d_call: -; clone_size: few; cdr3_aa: CSVEDPGVSYEQYF; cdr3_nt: TGCAGCGTTGAAGATCCTGGGGTGTCCTACGAGCAGTACTTC
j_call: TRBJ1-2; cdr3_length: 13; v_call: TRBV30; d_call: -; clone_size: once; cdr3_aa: CAWSPQRGYGYTF; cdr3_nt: TGTGCCTGGAGTCCCCAGAGGGGATATGGCTACACCTTC
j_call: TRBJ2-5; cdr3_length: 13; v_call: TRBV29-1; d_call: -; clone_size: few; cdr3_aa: CSVAVQVRETQYF; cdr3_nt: TGCAGCGTTGCTGTACAGGTCAGGGAGACCCAGTACTTC
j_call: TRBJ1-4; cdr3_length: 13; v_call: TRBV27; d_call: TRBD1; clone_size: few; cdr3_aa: CASGTGLNEKLFF; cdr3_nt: TGTGCCAGCGGGACAGGGCTTAATGAAAAACTGTTTTTT
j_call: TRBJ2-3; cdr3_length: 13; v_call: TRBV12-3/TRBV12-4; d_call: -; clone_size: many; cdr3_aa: CASSPGYTDTQYF; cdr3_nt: TGTGCCAGCAGTCCCGGCTACACAGATACGCAGTATTTT
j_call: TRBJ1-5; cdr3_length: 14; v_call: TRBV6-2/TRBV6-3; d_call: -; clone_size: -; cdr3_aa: CATNWRSGNQPQHF; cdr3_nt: TGTGCCACCAACTGGCGGAGTGGCAATCAGCCCCAGCATTTT
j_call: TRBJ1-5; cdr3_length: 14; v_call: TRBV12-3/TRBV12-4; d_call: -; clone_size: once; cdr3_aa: CASSLSTGNQPQHF; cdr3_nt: TGTGCCAGCAGTTTATCGACGGGGAATCAGCCCCAGCATTTT
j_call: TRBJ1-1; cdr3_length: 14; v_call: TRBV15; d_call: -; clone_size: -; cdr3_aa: CATSRMRVSTEAFF; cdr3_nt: TGTGCCACCAGCAGGATGAGGGTGAGCACTGAAGCTTTCTTT
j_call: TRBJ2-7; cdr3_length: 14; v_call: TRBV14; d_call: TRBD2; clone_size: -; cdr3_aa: CASSRTSGLLEQYF; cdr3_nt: TGTGCCAGCAGCCGCACCTCGGGACTACTCGAGCAGTACTTC
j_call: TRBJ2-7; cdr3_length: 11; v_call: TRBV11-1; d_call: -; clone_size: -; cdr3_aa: CASSLENEQYF; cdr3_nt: TGTGCCAGCAGCTTAGAGAACGAGCAGTACTTC
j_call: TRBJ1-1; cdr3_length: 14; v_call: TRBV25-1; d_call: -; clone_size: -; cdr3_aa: CASSEFGMNTEAFF; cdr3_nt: TGTGCCAGCAGTGAATTTGGGATGAACACTGAAGCTTTCTTT
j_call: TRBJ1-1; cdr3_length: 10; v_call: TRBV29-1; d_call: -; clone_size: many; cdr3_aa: CSVHSREAFF; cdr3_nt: TGCAGCGTTCACAGTAGGGAAGCTTTCTTT
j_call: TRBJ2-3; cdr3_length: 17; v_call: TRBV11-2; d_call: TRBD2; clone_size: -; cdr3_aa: CASSLDSGLATTDTQYF; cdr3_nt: TGTGCCAGCAGCTTAGACTCGGGACTAGCAACCACAGATACGCAGTATTTT
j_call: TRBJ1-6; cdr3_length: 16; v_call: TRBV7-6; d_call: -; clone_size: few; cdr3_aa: CASSSALGPGDSPLHF; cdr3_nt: TGTGCCAGCAGCTCAGCTTTAGGGCCGGGGGATTCACCCCTCCACTTT
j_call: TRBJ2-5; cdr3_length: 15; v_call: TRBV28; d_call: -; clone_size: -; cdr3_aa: CASSSGPTHQETQYF; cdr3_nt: TGTGCCAGCAGTTCGGGACCGACGCACCAAGAGACCCAGTACTTC
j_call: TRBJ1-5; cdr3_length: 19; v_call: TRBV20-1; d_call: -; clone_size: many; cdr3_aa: CSARARQSSIPYSNQPQHF; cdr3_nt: TGCAGTGCTAGAGCACGGCAGAGCTCGATTCCTTATAGCAATCAGCCCCAGCATTTT
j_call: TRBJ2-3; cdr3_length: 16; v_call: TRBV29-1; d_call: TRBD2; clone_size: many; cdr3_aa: CSVEDPLAGGPDTQYF; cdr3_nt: TGCAGCGTTGAAGATCCACTAGCGGGGGGCCCGGATACGCAGTATTTT
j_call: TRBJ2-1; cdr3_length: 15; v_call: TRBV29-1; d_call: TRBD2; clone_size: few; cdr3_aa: CSVGRRLAGPGEQFF; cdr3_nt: TGCAGCGTTGGACGAAGACTAGCGGGTCCTGGGGAGCAGTTCTTC
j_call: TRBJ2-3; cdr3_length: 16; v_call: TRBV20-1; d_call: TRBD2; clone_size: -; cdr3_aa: CSASSAGGKFTDTQYF; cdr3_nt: TGCAGTGCTAGTTCGGCGGGGGGGAAATTCACAGATACGCAGTATTTT
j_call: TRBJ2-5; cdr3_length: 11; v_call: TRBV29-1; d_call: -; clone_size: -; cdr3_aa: CSAQPEETQYF; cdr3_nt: TGCAGCGCCCAACCCGAGGAGACCCAGTACTTC
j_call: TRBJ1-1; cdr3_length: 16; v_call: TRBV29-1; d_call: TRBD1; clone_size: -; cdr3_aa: CSVAGSGQGERTEAFF; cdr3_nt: TGCAGCGTTGCAGGGTCCGGACAGGGAGAAAGAACTGAAGCTTTCTTT
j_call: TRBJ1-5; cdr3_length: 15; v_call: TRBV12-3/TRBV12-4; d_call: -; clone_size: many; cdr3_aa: CASRMGVWGNQPQHF; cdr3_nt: TGTGCCAGCAGGATGGGGGTTTGGGGCAATCAGCCCCAGCATTTT
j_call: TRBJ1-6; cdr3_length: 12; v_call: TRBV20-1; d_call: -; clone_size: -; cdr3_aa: CSAGQTNSPLHF; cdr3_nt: TGCAGTGCCGGACAGACTAATTCACCCCTCCACTTT
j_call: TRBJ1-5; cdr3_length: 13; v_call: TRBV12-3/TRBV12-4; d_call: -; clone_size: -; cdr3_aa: CASRGAGVQPQHF; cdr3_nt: TGTGCCAGCCGCGGGGCAGGGGTGCAGCCCCAGCATTTT
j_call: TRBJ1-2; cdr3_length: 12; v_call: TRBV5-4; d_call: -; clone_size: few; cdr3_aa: CASSRTGHGYTF; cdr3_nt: TGTGCCAGCAGCCGAACAGGGCATGGCTACACCTTC
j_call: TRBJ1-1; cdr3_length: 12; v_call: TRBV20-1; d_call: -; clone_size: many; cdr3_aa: CSASGGATEAFF; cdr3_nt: TGCAGTGCTAGTGGGGGTGCCACTGAAGCTTTCTTT
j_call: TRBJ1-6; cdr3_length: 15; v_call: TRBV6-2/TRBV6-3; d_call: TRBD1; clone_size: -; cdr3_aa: CASSPRDRGLSPLHF; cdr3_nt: TGTGCCAGCAGTCCCCGGGACAGGGGGCTCTCACCCCTCCACTTT
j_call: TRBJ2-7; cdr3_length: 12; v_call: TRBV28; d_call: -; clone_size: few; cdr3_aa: CASSSDGYEQYF; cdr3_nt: TGTGCCAGCAGTTCCGACGGCTACGAGCAGTACTTC
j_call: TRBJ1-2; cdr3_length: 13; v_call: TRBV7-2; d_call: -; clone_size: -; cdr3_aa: CASSLRDNYGYTF; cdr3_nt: TGTGCCAGCAGCTTACGTGATAACTATGGCTACACCTTC
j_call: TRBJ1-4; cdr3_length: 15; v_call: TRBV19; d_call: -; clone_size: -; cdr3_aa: CASSINGGYNEKLFF; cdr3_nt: TGTGCCAGTAGTATAAATGGCGGTTATAATGAAAAACTGTTTTTT
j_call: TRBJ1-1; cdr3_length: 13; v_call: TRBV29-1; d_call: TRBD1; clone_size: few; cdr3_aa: CSVCDRGNTEAFF; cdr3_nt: TGCAGCGTGTGTGACAGGGGAAACACTGAAGCTTTCTTT
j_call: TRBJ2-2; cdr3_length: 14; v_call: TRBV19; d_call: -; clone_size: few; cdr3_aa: CASSRDANTGELFF; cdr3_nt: TGTGCCAGTAGTCGGGACGCGAACACCGGGGAGCTGTTTTTT
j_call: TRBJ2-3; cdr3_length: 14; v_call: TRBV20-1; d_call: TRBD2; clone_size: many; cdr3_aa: CSAGGLGGADTQYF; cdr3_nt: TGCAGTGCTGGCGGACTAGGCGGGGCAGATACGCAGTATTTT
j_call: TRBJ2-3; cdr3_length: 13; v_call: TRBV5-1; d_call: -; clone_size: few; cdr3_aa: CASSLGSLDTQYF; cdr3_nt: TGCGCCAGCAGCTTGGGTAGCTTGGATACGCAGTATTTT
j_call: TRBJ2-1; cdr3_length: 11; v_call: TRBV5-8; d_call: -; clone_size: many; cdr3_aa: CASSLGNEQFF; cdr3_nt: TGTGCCAGCAGCTTAGGTAATGAGCAGTTCTTC
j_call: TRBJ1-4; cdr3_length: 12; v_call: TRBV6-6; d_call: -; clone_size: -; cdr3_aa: CASSYSYEKLFF; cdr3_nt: TGTGCCAGCAGTTACTCCTATGAAAAACTGTTTTTT
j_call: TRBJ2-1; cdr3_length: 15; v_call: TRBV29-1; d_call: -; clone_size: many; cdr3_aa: CSVEVATGTYNEQFF; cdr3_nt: TGCAGCGTTGAAGTAGCGACGGGCACCTACAATGAGCAGTTCTTC
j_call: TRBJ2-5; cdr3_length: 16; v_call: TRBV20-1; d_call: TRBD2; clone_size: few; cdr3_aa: CSANFIAGGLRETQYF; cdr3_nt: TGCAGTGCTAATTTTATAGCGGGGGGGCTTCGAGAGACCCAGTACTTC